This T cell receptor beta chain stems from a study of CD8 T cells in ankylosing spondylitis. General study results and limits: Among TCR beta sequences, a motif of eight highly homologous variants appeared characteristic of ankylosing spondylitis blood.

This clonotype was counted only a few times. The antigen is undetermined. Germline loops: CDR1 MDHEN, CDR2 SYDVKM. Trimming cost V 5 bases and J 6 bases; bases outside gene matches: 8. The CDR3 totals 14 residues. MiXCR, applied by TCRdb to the 5' RACE reads, yields one record per CDR3 protein. The top ten clones hold about 14% of a sample with 330,000 or so distinct CDR3 sequences, 6.5% to 10% of them seen once. The sample comprised blood, either unsorted or a sorted T cell fraction (not recorded which). This clonotype was obtained from a male donor with ankylosing spondylitis. The chain couples TRBV28 to TRBJ2-7, with 9 nucleotides matching TRBD2. In DNA form, the CDR3 reads TGTGCCAGCAGTAATACCGGACTAGCGCGCGAGCAGTACTTC. Translation gives CASSNTGLAREQYF.